The TCR beta chain under discussion was sequenced for a study of long-term antiretroviral therapy in people with HIV. Study results and limitations: At every time point, clones expanded before ART dominated the repertoire.

The study drew at least one pre-ART and at least two post-ART PBMC samples from every donor. There were no participants with HIV treated outside the United States. This clone appeared once. Its antigen is not known. Sequencing used immunoSEQ v3.0 at survey level. TCRdb keeps only in-frame clones here, not all; method: immunoSEQ multiplex PCR. Of approximately 7,000 clones listed, approximately 83% are singletons. Looked up from germline, CDR1 is MNHNY and CDR2 is SVGAGI (reference sequence). This CDR3 region has 12 residues. Trimming stripped 4 bases from V and 0 bases from J, with 2 bases between. The specimen was unsorted PBMCs, collected 3.7 years after starting antiretroviral therapy. The receptor's source is a woman between 50 and 59 years old with HIV. V and J are TRBV6-6 and TRBJ2-3, with D unclear. CDR3: CASSSSTDTQYF. The DNA of the CDR3 is TGTGCCAGCAGTTCTAGCACAGATACGCAGTATTTT.